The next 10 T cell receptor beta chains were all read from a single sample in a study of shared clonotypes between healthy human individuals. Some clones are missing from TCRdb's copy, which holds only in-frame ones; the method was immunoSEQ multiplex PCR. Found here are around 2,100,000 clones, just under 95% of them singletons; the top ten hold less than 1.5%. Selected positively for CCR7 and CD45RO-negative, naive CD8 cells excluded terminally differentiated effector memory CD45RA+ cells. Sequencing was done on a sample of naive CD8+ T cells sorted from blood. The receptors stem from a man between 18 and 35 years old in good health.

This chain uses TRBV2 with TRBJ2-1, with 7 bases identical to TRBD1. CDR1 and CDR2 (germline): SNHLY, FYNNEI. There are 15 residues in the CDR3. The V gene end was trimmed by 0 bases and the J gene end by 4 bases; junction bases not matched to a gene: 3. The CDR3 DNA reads TGTGCCAGCAGTGAAGCGGACAGGAGGTACAATGAGCAGTTCTTC. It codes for CASSEADRRYNEQFF.

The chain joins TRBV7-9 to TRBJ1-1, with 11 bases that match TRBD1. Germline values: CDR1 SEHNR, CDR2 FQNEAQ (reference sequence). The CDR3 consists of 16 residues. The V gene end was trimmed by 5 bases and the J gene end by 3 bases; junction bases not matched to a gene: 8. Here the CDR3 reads CASSPGQGELDTEAFF. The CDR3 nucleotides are TGTGCCAGCAGCCCGGGACAGGGGGAGTTGGACACTGAAGCTTTCTTT.

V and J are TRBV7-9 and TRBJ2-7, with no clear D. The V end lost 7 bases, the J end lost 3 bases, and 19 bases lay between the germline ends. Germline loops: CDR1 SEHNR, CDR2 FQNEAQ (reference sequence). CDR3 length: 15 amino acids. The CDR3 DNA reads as TGTGCCAGCACGCGGCCAGACACTAAGCTCTACGAGCAGTACTTC. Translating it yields CASTRPDTKLYEQYF.

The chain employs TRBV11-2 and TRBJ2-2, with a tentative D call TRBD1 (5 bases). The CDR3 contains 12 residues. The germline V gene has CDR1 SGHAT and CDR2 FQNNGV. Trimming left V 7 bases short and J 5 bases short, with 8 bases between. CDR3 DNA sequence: TGTGCCAGCATAGGGGTTACCGGGGAGCTGTTTTTT. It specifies CASIGVTGELFF.

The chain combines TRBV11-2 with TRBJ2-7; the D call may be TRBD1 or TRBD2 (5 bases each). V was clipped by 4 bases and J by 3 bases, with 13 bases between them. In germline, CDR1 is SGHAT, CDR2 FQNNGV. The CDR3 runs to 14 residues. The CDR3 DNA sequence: TGTGCCAGCAGCTCAGAGGGGACGCTCTACGAGCAGTACTTC. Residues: CASSSEGTLYEQYF.

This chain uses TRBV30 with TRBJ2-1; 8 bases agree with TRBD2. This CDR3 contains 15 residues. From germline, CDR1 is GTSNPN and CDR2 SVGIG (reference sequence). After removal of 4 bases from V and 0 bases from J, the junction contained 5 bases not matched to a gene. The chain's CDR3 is CAWNTGTSSYNEQFF. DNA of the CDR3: TGTGCCTGGAACACCGGGACTAGCTCCTACAATGAGCAGTTCTTC.

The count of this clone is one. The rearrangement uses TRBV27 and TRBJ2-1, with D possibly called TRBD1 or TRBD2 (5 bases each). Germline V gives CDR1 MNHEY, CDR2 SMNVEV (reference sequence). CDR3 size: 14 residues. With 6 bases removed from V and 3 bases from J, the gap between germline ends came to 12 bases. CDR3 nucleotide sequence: TGTGCCAGCAGGACAGCGGAGATCTACAATGAGCAGTTCTTC. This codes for CASRTAEIYNEQFF.

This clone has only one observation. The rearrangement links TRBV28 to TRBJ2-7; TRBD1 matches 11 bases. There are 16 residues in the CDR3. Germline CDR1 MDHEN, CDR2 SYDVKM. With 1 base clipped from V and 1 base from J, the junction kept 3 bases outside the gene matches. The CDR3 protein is CASSLLGTGGSYEQYF. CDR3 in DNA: TGTGCCAGCAGTTTATTGGGGACAGGGGGGTCCTACGAGCAGTACTTC.

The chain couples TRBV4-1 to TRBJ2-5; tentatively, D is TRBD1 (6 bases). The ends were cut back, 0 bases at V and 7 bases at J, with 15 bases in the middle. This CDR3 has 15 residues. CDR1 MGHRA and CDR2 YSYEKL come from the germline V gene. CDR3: CASSQEFPGDATQYF. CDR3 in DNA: TGCGCCAGCAGCCAAGAATTCCCAGGGGACGCGACCCAGTACTTC.

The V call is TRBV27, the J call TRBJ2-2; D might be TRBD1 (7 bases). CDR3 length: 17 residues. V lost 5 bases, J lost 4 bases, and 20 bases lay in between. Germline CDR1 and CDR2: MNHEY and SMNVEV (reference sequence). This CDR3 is CASSLEAGTASTGELFF. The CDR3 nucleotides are TGTGCCAGCAGTCTAGAGGCGGGGACAGCAAGCACCGGGGAGCTGTTTTTT.